This section outlines one T cell receptor beta chain sequence together with its context. This specimen comes from a study of CD8+ T cells in alopecia areata. Sequencing relied on a cDNA template that was reverse transcribed from extracted RNA. TCRdb's copy holds only in-frame clones and misses some; the assay was immunoSEQ multiplex PCR. The sample holds around 100,000 clones; approximately 52% are singletons and the top ten take about 8.8%. The V end was cut by 2 bases, the J end by 2 bases, with 14 bases between. The CDR3 sequence is 16 residues long. CDR1 and CDR2 from the germline V gene are SGHTA and FQGNSA.

The TCR originated in a human donor in good health. The sample consisted of CD4+ T cells sorted from blood. This chain uses TRBV7-2 with TRBJ2-3; D gene unclear. The CDR3 is CASSLSAASYTDTQYF. In DNA, the CDR3 is TGTGCCAGCAGCTTAAGCGCGGCGAGTTACACAGATACGCAGTATTTT.